This TCR beta chain was obtained from a study of blood T cells in healthy people across ages. Trimming cost V 4 bases and J 6 bases, with 17 bases left between them. Looked up from germline, CDR1 is SGHTA and CDR2 is FQGNSA. The CDR3 has 15 residues. This clonotype was seen only a few times. With a J-beta primer mix and a sample-barcoded 5' primer, a second PCR ran 7 to 11 cycles. Tags on each cDNA molecule came from a template-switch adaptor with 12 random nucleotides. MiXCR was run by TCRdb on the 5' RACE reads, yielding one entry per CDR3 protein. The data hold roughly 1.5 million distinct CDR3 sequences, with roughly two fifths observed a single time. No fewer than 6 micrograms of total RNA were isolated from every sample.

The TCR originated in a woman in her late teens or twenties in good health. Sequenced input: blood. The J gene is TRBJ2-3, the V gene TRBV7-2; tentatively, D is TRBD2 (6 bases). This CDR3 is CASSSQTSFSDTQYF. CDR3 nucleotides: TGTGCCAGCAGCTCCCAGACTAGTTTCTCGGATACGCAGTATTTT.